The 21 T cell receptor beta chains below were found in one sample sequenced in a study of CD4 T cells in relation to SARS-CoV-2 and coronaviruses. Assay used: immunoSEQ multiplex PCR; TCRdb lists only in-frame clones, some missing. This sample carries 50,000 to 70,000 clones, 87% of them seen once, and the ten largest clones take around 1.6%. Before the COVID-19 pandemic, during about 2011-2019, CD4+ T cells were taken from unexposed donors. The sequenced sample was memory CD4+ T cells from PBMCs. These receptors originate from a human donor in good health.

This chain connects TRBV24-1 to TRBJ2-2; 7 positions agree with TRBD1. From germline, CDR1 is KGHDR and CDR2 SFDVKD. V shed 11 bases, J shed 5 bases, and the junction held 7 bases outside the gene matches. This CDR3 contains 13 residues. CDR3 protein: CAIQSRGTGELFF. As DNA, the CDR3 is TGTGCCATCCAATCCAGGGGGACCGGGGAGCTGTTTTTT.

This chain joins TRBV5-6 and TRBJ1-4; a weak D match, TRBD1 (6 bases). The CDR3 has 16 amino acids. Trimming removed 4 bases at V and 8 bases at J, with 21 bases between. From germline, CDR1 is SGHDT and CDR2 YYEEEE. The DNA for the CDR3 is TGTGCCAGCAGCAAGGGGGGCTCAGGGGTTGGCGAAAAACTGTTTTTT. Protein sequence: CASSKGGSGVGEKLFF.

CDR3 sequence (DNA): TGTGCGTCACAGGGAAGTGAAAAACTGTTTTTT. Translation: CASQGSEKLFF. The V call is TRBV10-3, the J call TRBJ1-4, with D possibly being TRBD1 (6 bases). CDR1 and CDR2 from the germline V gene are ENHRY and SYGVKD. This CDR3 spans 11 amino acids.

This clone is large. The J gene is TRBJ2-5, the V gene TRBV5-4; 8 nucleotides line up with TRBD2. From germline, CDR1 is SGHNT and CDR2 YYREEE (reference sequence). V shed 0 bases, J shed 2 bases, and the junction held 3 bases outside the gene matches. The CDR3 consists of 15 residues. The CDR3 protein is CASSLVLAGQETQYF. The DNA of the CDR3 is TGTGCCAGCAGCTTGGTTCTAGCGGGTCAAGAGACCCAGTACTTC.

The chain couples TRBV7-9 to TRBJ1-6; 7 bases are a match to TRBD1. The CDR3 sequence is 15 residues long. Germline assignment: CDR1 SEHNR and CDR2 FQNEAQ (reference sequence). V lost 1 base, J lost 7 bases, and 4 bases stayed unmatched. The chain's CDR3 is CASSLGGQQNSPLHF. The CDR3 DNA reads as TGTGCCAGCAGCTTAGGGGGACAGCAGAATTCACCCCTCCACTTT.

The chain carries TRBV21-1 and TRBJ2-7; no DNA check was done on the table's D call, TRBD2. TRBV21-1 is a listed pseudogene. CDR3 length: 14 amino acids. The CDR3 loop is CASKRVERTYEQYF. CDR3 coding DNA: TGTGCCAGCAAACGCGTGGAGCGGACCTACGAGCAGTACTTC.

The chain is built from TRBV12-3 or TRBV12-4 and TRBJ1-4; D might be TRBD1 (5 bases). CDR3 length equals 12 residues. The V end was cut by 6 bases, the J end by 7 bases, with 9 bases between. This CDR3 is CASSFRAEKLFF. CDR3 in DNA: TGTGCCAGCAGCTTCAGGGCTGAAAAACTGTTTTTT.

This clone was seen just once. The V and J genes are TRBV18 and TRBJ2-1, with TRBD2 matching 9 bases. The germline gives CDR1 KGHSH, CDR2 LQKENI. The trim removed 4 bases at V and 11 bases at J, leaving 9 bases unmatched. The CDR3 is 14 residues long. CDR3 region: CASSLPGLAEKQFF. CDR3 nucleotides: TGTGCCAGCTCACTCCCGGGACTAGCCGAGAAGCAGTTCTTC.

In this sample, this clone turned up once. At one boundary the junction diverges from the germline segment, which might be a read error. The gene calls are TRBV7-3 and TRBJ1-1; TRBD1 might be the D (5 bases). The CDR3 consists of 14 residues. Germline loops: CDR1 SGHTA, CDR2 FQGTGA. CDR3 in amino acids: CASSLRGTNSEAFF. In DNA, the CDR3 is TGTGCCAGCAGCTTAAGGGGGACGAACAGTGAAGCTTTCTTT. The full variable domain, with the rest looked up from reference TRBV7-3 and TRBJ1-1, is GAGVSQTPSNKVTEKGKYVELRCDPISGHTALYWYRQSLGQGPEFLIYFQGTGAADDSGLPNDRFFAVRPEGSVSTLKIQRTERGDSAVYLCASSLRGTNSEAFFGQGTRLTVV.

This clone showed up just once. The chain combines TRBV30 with TRBJ2-7; TRBD1 aligns across 9 bases. After removal of 6 bases from V and 5 bases from J, the junction contained 11 bases not matched to a gene. This CDR3 contains 14 residues. Germline V gene lookup returns CDR1 GTSNPN and CDR2 SVGIG (reference sequence). CDR3 DNA: TGTGCCTGCCAACCCGGGACAGGGAGAAACGAGCAGTACTTC. Encoded protein: CACQPGTGRNEQYF.

The chain employs TRBV3-1 (or the pseudogene TRBV3-2) and TRBJ2-7; D possibly corresponds to TRBD1 (6 bases). The CDR3 is 13 amino acids. The germline CDR1 and CDR2 sequences are LGHDT and YNNKEL (reference sequence). Trimming left V 4 bases short and J 6 bases short, with 13 bases between. The CDR3: CASSPYQGSEQYF. For the CDR3, the DNA is TGTGCCAGCAGCCCATACCAGGGGAGCGAGCAGTACTTC.

This clone was detected a few times. The rearrangement joins TRBV7-7 to TRBJ2-7; 12 nucleotides agree with TRBD2. CDR1 is SSHAT and CDR2 is FNYEAQ in the germline V gene (reference sequence). This CDR3 is 15 amino acids long. Losses at the gene ends were 5 bases for V and 1 base for J; bases not matched to a gene: 3. The CDR3 here is CASSAGLAGSYEQYF. In nucleotides, the CDR3 is TGTGCCAGCAGCGCCGGACTAGCGGGGTCCTACGAGCAGTACTTC.

The V call is TRBV27, the J call TRBJ2-1, with D tentatively TRBD2 (6 bases). V shed 5 bases and J shed 9 bases, with 17 bases lying between them. CDR1 and CDR2 from the germline V gene are MNHEY and SMNVEV (reference sequence). The CDR3 totals 14 residues. This CDR3 is CASSRLTSSGEQFF. CDR3 coding DNA: TGTGCCAGCAGTCGACTGACTAGTTCCGGTGAGCAGTTCTTC.

The V gene is TRBV7-2, the J gene TRBJ1-4; tentative D call: TRBD1 (5 bases). Germline V gives CDR1 SGHTA, CDR2 FQGNSA. The V end was cut by 1 base, the J end by 10 bases, with 13 bases between. The CDR3 extends over 14 amino acids. The CDR3 DNA follows: TGTGCCAGCAGCTTAGATTGGGGGAGGGGAAAACTGTTTTTT. As protein: CASSLDWGRGKLFF.

The rearrangement joins TRBV9 to TRBJ1-2, with 8 bases matching TRBD1. The CDR3 covers 16 residues. Germline V gene lookup returns CDR1 SGDLS and CDR2 YYNGEE. After removal of 4 bases from V and 1 base from J, the junction contained 9 bases not matched to a gene. CDR3 in amino acids: CASSHRQGNLNYGYTF. The CDR3 nucleotides are TGTGCCAGCAGCCACAGACAGGGGAACCTTAACTATGGCTACACCTTC.

The chain links TRBV15 to TRBJ2-7; 9 nucleotides agree with TRBD2. Germline V CDR1 and CDR2: LNHNV, YYDKDF (reference sequence). Germline trimming cut 3 bases from V and 0 bases from J; bases unmatched to any gene: 12. There are 18 residues in the CDR3. CDR3 protein: CATSRRISGGPSSYEQYF. The DNA of the CDR3 is TGTGCCACCAGCAGGCGAATTAGCGGGGGCCCTAGCTCCTACGAGCAGTACTTC.

The V call is TRBV5-6, the J call TRBJ2-3; 9 bases agree with TRBD2. From germline, CDR1 is SGHDT and CDR2 YYEEEE. This CDR3 has 16 residues. V shed 2 bases and J 0 bases; nucleotides not matched to a gene: 4. The CDR3 reads CASSFGLAGSTDTQYF. CDR3 DNA sequence: TGTGCCAGCAGCTTTGGGCTAGCGGGGAGCACAGATACGCAGTATTTT.

The J gene is TRBJ2-3, the V gene TRBV7-9; D is possibly TRBD2 (7 bases). Trimming pared 7 bases from V and 11 bases from J, leaving 13 bases between. The CDR3 runs 11 residues. Looked up from germline, CDR1 is SEHNR and CDR2 is FQNEAQ (reference sequence). CDR3 residues: CASTGGPRQYF. The CDR3 DNA sequence: TGTGCCAGCACCGGGGGGCCGCGGCAGTATTTT. Full variable domain (rest looked up from reference TRBV7-9 and TRBJ2-3): DTGVSQNPRHKITKRGQNVTFRCDPISEHNRLYWYRQTLGQGPEFLTYFQNEAQLEKSRLLSDRFSAERPKGSFSTLEIQRTEQGDSAMYLCASTGGPRQYFGPGTRLTVL.

V and J are TRBV5-1 and TRBJ2-7, with 8 positions matching TRBD2. There are 14 residues in the CDR3. The V and J ends lost 4 bases and 5 bases, in that order; junction bases with no gene match: 8. Looked up from germline, CDR1 is SGHRS and CDR2 is YFSETQ. CDR3 in DNA: TGCGCCAGCAGCCCCGGGACTAGGCTAGACGAGCAGTACTTC. As protein: CASSPGTRLDEQYF.

The chain links TRBV19 to TRBJ1-4; D unclear. The CDR3 consists of 11 residues. V was cut by 5 bases and J by 7 bases, with 5 bases left in between. The V gene's germline CDR1 is LNHDA and CDR2 SQIVND (reference sequence). CDR3 nucleotides: TGTGCCAGTAGTGTTACTGAAAAACTGTTTTTT. Amino acid sequence: CASSVTEKLFF.

Only one count was recorded for this clone. This chain connects TRBV24-1 to TRBJ2-7, with 7 positions matching TRBD1. This CDR3 spans 13 amino acids. CDR1 KGHDR and CDR2 SFDVKD come from the germline V gene. The ends lost 3 bases at V and 6 bases at J; junction bases unmatched: 4. The DNA for the CDR3 is TGTGCCACCAGTGATGGACAGGCGGGCGAGCAGTACTTC. Its protein product is CATSDGQAGEQYF.